The entry that follows covers one T cell receptor beta chain sequence. Per the original methods: Counts of nucleated cells, estimated from reference gene primer amplification, were obtained. The table came from immunoSEQ multiplex PCR; TCRdb's copy has only in-frame clones and leaves some out. V and J calls and clone size are given by that table; D and trimming were obtained from the DNA. The repertoire holds about 180,000 clones, with about four fifths as singletons. This specimen comes from a study of blood T cell repertoires in COVID-19. Background on the study: From T cells, B-cell-depleted T cells, or PBMCs came the material, which was cDNA or gDNA.

The specimen was peripheral blood. The source of this sequence is a woman aged 70-85 years with acute or convalescent COVID-19.

The CDR3 region is CASSYLGGSGNTIYF. Here the CDR3 DNA reads TGTGCCAGCAGTTATCTGGGGGGATCAGGAAACACCATATATTTT. The rearrangement uses TRBV6-5 and TRBJ1-3; tentative D call: TRBD1 (5 bases). The germline V and J ends were trimmed by 3 bases and 4 bases, with 13 bases remaining between them. The germline V gene encodes CDR1 MNHEY and CDR2 SVGAGI. There are 15 residues in the CDR3.